This TCR beta chain was identified during a study of T cells in localized non-small cell lung cancer. General study points: Across samples, adjacent lung featured a median roughly 61 of the top 100 tumor clones.

In the case of this clone: Antigen unknown.

The germline V and J ends were trimmed by 1 base and 7 bases, with 12 bases remaining between them. Germline loops: CDR1 SGHRS, CDR2 YFSETQ. This CDR3 contains 13 residues. Profiled with immunoSEQ multiplex PCR; TCRdb holds only in-frame clones, not every one. This sample has 45,000 to 60,000 clones, with roughly 85% found just once. V gene TRBV5-1 combines with J gene TRBJ2-7; D may be TRBD1 or TRBD2 (6 bases each). The sequencing here drew on peripheral blood, taken before any cancer treatment. The sequence was collected from a woman aged 40-70 years with stage I lung adenocarcinoma. The CDR3 reads CASSLSGAREQYF. The DNA for the CDR3 is TGCGCCAGCAGCTTGTCGGGGGCCAGGGAGCAGTACTTC.